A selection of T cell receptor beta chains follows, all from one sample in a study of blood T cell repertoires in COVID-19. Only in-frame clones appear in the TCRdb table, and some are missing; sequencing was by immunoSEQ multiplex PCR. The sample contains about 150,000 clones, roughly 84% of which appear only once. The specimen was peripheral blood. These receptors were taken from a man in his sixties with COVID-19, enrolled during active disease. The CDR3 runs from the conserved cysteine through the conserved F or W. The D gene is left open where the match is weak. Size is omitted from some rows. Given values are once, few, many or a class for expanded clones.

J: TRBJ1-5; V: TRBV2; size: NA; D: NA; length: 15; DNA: TGTGCCAGCAGTGGAGAGGCAGGGCCCAATCAGCCCCAGCATTTT; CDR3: CASSGEAGPNQPQHF
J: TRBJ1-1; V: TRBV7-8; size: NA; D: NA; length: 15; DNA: TGTGCCAGCAGCTTAACGAGGTCGGGAATCACTGAAGCTTTCTTT; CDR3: CASSLTRSGITEAFF
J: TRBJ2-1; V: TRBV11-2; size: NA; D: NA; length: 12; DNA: TGTGCCAGCAGCTTAGAGCGGGCCGGGCAGTTCTTC; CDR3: CASSLERAGQFF
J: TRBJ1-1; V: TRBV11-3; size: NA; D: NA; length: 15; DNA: TGTGCCAGCAGCCCCACCCTGGGAGGGGCCACTGAAGCTTTCTTT; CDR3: CASSPTLGGATEAFF
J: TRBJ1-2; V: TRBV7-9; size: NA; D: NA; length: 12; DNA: TGTGCCAGCAGCTCCATCAACTATGGCTACACCTTC; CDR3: CASSSINYGYTF
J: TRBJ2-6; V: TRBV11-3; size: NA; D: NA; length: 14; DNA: TGTGCCAGCAGCCCCCTCTCTGGGGCCAACGTCCTGACTTTC; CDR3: CASSPLSGANVLTF
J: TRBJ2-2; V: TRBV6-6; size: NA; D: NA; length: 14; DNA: TGTGCCAGCAGTTCCCCCATGTCCCCCGGGGAGCTGTTTTTT; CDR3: CASSSPMSPGELFF
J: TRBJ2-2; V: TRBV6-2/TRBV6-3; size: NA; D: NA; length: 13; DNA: TGTGCCAGCAGCCTCGACTTATACGGGGAGCTGTTTTTT; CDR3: CASSLDLYGELFF
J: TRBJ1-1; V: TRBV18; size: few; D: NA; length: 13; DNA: TGTGCCAGCTCCCAGAAAGGGGGAACTGAAGCTTTCTTT; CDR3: CASSQKGGTEAFF
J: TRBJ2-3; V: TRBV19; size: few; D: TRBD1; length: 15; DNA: TGTGCCAGTAGTGACAGGGGGCTTAGCACAGATACGCAGTATTTT; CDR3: CASSDRGLSTDTQYF
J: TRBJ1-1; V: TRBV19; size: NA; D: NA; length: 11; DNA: TGTGCCAGTAGTGGGAGCGCTGAAGCTTTCTTT; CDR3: CASSGSAEAFF
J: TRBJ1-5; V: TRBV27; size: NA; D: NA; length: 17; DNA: TGTGCCAGCAGTCCTTACAGCTCGACAAGTAGCAATCAGCCCCAGCATTTT; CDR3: CASSPYSSTSSNQPQHF
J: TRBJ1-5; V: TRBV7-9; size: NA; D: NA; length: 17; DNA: TGTGCCAGCAGCCGAGGCGGAGGGGAGGGTAGCAATCAGCCCCAGCATTTT; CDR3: CASSRGGGEGSNQPQHF
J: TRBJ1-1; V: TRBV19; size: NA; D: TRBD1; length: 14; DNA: TGTGCCAGTATGGTTTCGAGACAGGGCGAGAAAGCTTTCTTT; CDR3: CASMVSRQGEKAFF
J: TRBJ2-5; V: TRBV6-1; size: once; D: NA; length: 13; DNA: TGTGCCAGCAGTGAATCCAAGGGGGAGACCCAGTACTTC; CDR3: CASSESKGETQYF
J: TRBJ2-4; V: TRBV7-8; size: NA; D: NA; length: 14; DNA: TGTGCCAGCAGCTTGGTGGGACACAAAAACATTCAGTACTTC; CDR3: CASSLVGHKNIQYF
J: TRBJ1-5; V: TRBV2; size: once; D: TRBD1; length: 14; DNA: TGTGCCAGCAGTGGGGACAGGGTGAATCAGCCCCAGCATTTT; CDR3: CASSGDRVNQPQHF
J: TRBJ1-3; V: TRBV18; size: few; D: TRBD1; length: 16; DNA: TGTGCCAGCTCACCAAGGGACAGGGGTTCTGGAAACACCATATATTTT; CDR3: CASSPRDRGSGNTIYF
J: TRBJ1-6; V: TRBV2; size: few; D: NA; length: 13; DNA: TGTGCCAGCAGTCGGGACACCAATTCACCCCTCCACTTT; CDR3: CASSRDTNSPLHF
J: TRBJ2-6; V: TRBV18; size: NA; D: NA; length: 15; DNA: TGTGCCAGCTCACCTCAGACTTCTGGGGCCAACGTCCTGACTTTC; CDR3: CASSPQTSGANVLTF
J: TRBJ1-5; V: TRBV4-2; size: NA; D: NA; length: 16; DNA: TGTGCCAGCAGCCCCAACCCGGGACTGATTAATCAGCCCCAGCATTTT; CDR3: CASSPNPGLINQPQHF
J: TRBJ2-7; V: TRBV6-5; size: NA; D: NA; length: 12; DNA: TGTGCCAGCAGCCAAGACAGGCGCTACCTGCTCTTC; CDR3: CASSQDRRYLLF
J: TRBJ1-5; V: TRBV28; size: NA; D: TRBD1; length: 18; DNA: TGTGCCAGCAGTTCCAACGGATTGGACAGGGGACGCAATCAGCCCCAGCATTTT; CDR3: CASSSNGLDRGRNQPQHF
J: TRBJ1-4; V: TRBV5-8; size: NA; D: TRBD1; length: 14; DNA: TGTGCCAGCAGCCCCAGGGGGGTACGAGAAAAACTGTTTTTT; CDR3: CASSPRGVREKLFF